Each of the 16 T cell receptor beta chains below was sequenced from the same sample in a study of T cells in women clearing cervical HPV infection. Some clones are missing from TCRdb's copy, which holds only in-frame ones; the method was immunoSEQ multiplex PCR. The sample's table shows almost 20,000 clones. Material: blood buffy coat. The receptors come from a woman between 18 and 70 years old with a cervical HPV16 infection that either progressed to CIN3+ or cleared (not recorded which).

For this clone: The read ends 3 residues shy of where the CDR3 ends; the end is completed using the germline J gene. The V gene is TRBV19, the J gene TRBJ2-2, with D tentatively TRBD1 (6 bases). This CDR3 region has 14 residues. The ends were cut back, 6 bases at V and 5 bases at J, with 13 bases in the middle. Germline assignment: CDR1 LNHDA and CDR2 SQIVND (reference sequence). The CDR3 sequence is CASRLGQTTGELFF. The sequenced CDR3 bases are TGTGCCAGTAGACTTGGACAGACAACCGGGGAG.

Notes on this clone: The read ends 3 residues before the CDR3 terminus; that terminus is restored from the germline J gene. This chain links TRBV7-8 with TRBJ2-7; D perhaps matches TRBD2 (5 bases). V lost 4 bases to trimming and J lost 4 bases, with 20 bases between them. This CDR3 is built from 16 residues. Germline lookup yields CDR1 SGHVS and CDR2 FQNEAQ. Partial CDR3 DNA: TGTGCCAGCAGCTCTTTGATTCGATCTGGCGGGTACGAG. The encoded protein is CASSSLIRSGGYE. The full CDR3 protein is CASSSLIRSGGYEQYF.

Remarks on this clone: Sequencing ends 3 residues short of the CDR3 end; the germline J gene provides the rest. The chain carries TRBV5-4 and TRBJ2-7, with 11 bases aligning to TRBD1. Germline assignment: CDR1 SGHNT and CDR2 YYREEE (reference sequence). The trim removed 2 bases at V and 2 bases at J, leaving 3 bases unmatched. The length of the CDR3 is 15 residues. The part of the CDR3 DNA that was read is TGTGCCAGCAGCTTAGGGGGACAGGGGGCCTACGAG. Amino acid sequence: CASSLGGQGAYE. The CDR3 in its entirety is CASSLGGQGAYEQYF.

Note on this clone: The read ends 3 residues shy of where the CDR3 ends; the end is completed using the germline J gene. The genes are TRBV29-1 and TRBJ1-1, with D perhaps TRBD1 (5 bases). Germline-derived CDR1 and CDR2 are SQVTM and ANQGSEA. The V end was cut by 7 bases, the J end by 1 base, with 16 bases between. There are 14 residues in the CDR3. CDR3 DNA (partial): TGCAGCGGGAAAGACGGGGGTGGGAACACTGAA. Translated: CSGKDGGGNTE. The CDR3 as a whole reads CSGKDGGGNTEAFF.

Turning to this clone: The CDR3 extends 3 residues past the end of the read, so its final part is completed from the germline J gene. V is TRBV27 and J is TRBJ1-2, with 8 bases lining up with TRBD1. CDR1 and CDR2 (germline): MNHEY, SMNVEV (reference sequence). The CDR3 runs to 14 residues. J lost 6 bases, V lost 6 bases, and 9 bases had no gene match. CDR3: CASRLLGQGHGYTF. The part of the CDR3 DNA that was read is TGTGCCAGCAGGCTATTAGGACAGGGCCATGGC.

Notes on this clone: Read sequence stops 3 residues before the CDR3 end, and the germline J gene provides the missing end. The chain employs TRBV5-4 and TRBJ2-3, with TRBD2 matching 11 bases. CDR1 and CDR2 (germline): SGHNT, YYREEE (reference sequence). CDR3 length: 16 amino acids. Trimming cost V 4 bases and J 3 bases; bases outside gene matches: 7. The CDR3 here is CASSGLGLAGTDTQYF. Incomplete CDR3 DNA: TGTGCCAGCAGCGGTCTCGGACTAGCGGGTACAGATACG.

With respect to this clone: Read sequence stops 3 residues before the CDR3 end, and the germline J gene provides the missing end. This chain connects TRBV7-9 to TRBJ1-2; maybe TRBD1 (5 bases). The CDR3 runs to 12 residues. The V end lost 4 bases, the J end lost 5 bases, and 8 bases lay between the germline ends. Per the germline V gene, CDR1 is SEHNR and CDR2 is FQNEAQ (reference sequence). CDR3 bases read: TGTGCCAGCAGCTGGTCAGGGTATGGC. It is translated as CASSWSGYG. Given in full, the CDR3 is CASSWSGYGYTF.

About this clone itself: With the read ending 3 residues before the CDR3 end, the germline J gene is used to fill in that end. The chain carries TRBV2 and TRBJ2-1, with 8 bases aligning to TRBD2. The length of the CDR3 is 15 residues. Per the germline V gene, CDR1 is SNHLY and CDR2 is FYNNEI. The V and J ends lost 4 bases and 3 bases, in that order; junction bases with no gene match: 5. The CDR3 DNA, read in part, is TGTGCCAGCAGTGTACTAGCGGTGGACTACAATGAG. It is translated as CASSVLAVDYNE. The CDR3 reads in full as CASSVLAVDYNEQFF. Using reference TRBV2 and TRBJ2-1 for the parts outside the CDR3, the full variable domain is EPEVTQTPSHQVTQMGQEVILRCVPISNHLYFYWYRQILGQKVEFLVSFYNNEISEKSEIFDDQFSVERPDGSNFTLKIRSTKLEDSAMYFCASSVLAVDYNEQFFGPGTRLTVL.

Regarding this clone: The CDR3 is cut off 3 residues early in the read; its end comes from the germline J gene. The chain has TRBV20-1 and TRBJ2-5, with TRBD2 matching 8 bases. CDR1 and CDR2 from the germline V gene are DFQATT and SNEGSKA (reference sequence). V lost 3 bases to trimming and J lost 4 bases; unmatched junction nucleotides: 13. CDR3 size: 16 residues. CDR3 DNA, as far as it was read: TGCAGTGCTAGGTCCGCGGGGGGTACAGGTCGAGAGACC. This codes for CSARSAGGTGRET. The full CDR3 protein reads CSARSAGGTGRETQYF.

To note about this clone: The read ends 3 residues before the CDR3 terminus; that terminus is restored from the germline J gene. V is TRBV12-3 or TRBV12-4 and J is TRBJ1-2; D unresolved. The CDR3 has 14 residues. Trimming took off 6 bases at V and 6 bases at J, with 17 bases between the two ends. This CDR3 is CASRFASGRDGYTF. The CDR3 DNA, read in part, is TGTGCCAGCAGGTTTGCTTCGGGGAGAGATGGC.

Remarks on this clone: Its ends do not fully match the called genes, so a read error is possible. The read stops 3 residues short of the end of the CDR3; the missing end is completed from the germline J gene. The chain carries TRBV6-1 and TRBJ1-1; D not certain. The length of the CDR3 is 15 residues. Germline CDR1 is MNHNS and CDR2 is SASEGT. The sequenced CDR3 bases are TGTGCCAGCAATGAAGGGCGGTACCGGAACACTGAA. Translating gives CASNEGRYRNTE. The entire CDR3 reads CASNEGRYRNTEAFF.

Concerning this clone: The read terminates 3 residues ahead of where the CDR3 ends, so the germline J gene completes it. The chain has TRBV14 and TRBJ2-5; TRBD1 is a possible D gene (6 bases). CDR1 and CDR2 from the germline V gene are SGHDN and FVKESK. The CDR3 consists of 15 residues. V lost 0 bases to trimming and J lost 5 bases, with 13 bases between them. Partial CDR3 DNA: TGTGCCAGCAGCCAAGATCTTAGGGGGAGCGAGACC. Its translation: CASSQDLRGSET. The whole CDR3 region reads CASSQDLRGSETQYF.

According to its frequency, this clone is medium-sized. The read halts 3 residues ahead of the CDR3 end, with the missing end drawn from the germline J gene. The chain carries TRBV20-1 and TRBJ1-6, with D perhaps TRBD1 (6 bases). In germline, CDR1 is DFQATT, CDR2 SNEGSKA (reference sequence). V gave up 4 bases and J gave up 7 bases, with 14 bases separating them. The CDR3 runs to 14 residues. The covered CDR3 bases are TGCAGTGCTAAGAGGGGGTTAGGGAATTCACCC. It specifies CSAKRGLGNSP. The entire CDR3 protein is CSAKRGLGNSPLHF.

Comment on this clone: Read coverage stops 3 residues before the CDR3 terminus; the germline J gene supplies the remainder. The gene calls are TRBV6-2 or TRBV6-3 and TRBJ1-2; the match to TRBD1 covers 8 bases. CDR3 size: 13 residues. Trimming at V came to 6 bases and at J to 6 bases, leaving 6 bases not matched to a gene. Germline CDR1 is MNHEY and CDR2 is SVGEGT. CDR3: CASSRDRYDGYTF. The DNA read from the CDR3 is TGTGCCAGCAGCCGGGACAGGTATGATGGC.

A word on this clone: The CDR3 extends 3 residues past the end of the read, so its final part is completed from the germline J gene. V is TRBV20-1 and J is TRBJ2-2, with 11 bases fitting TRBD2. The CDR3 has 18 amino acids. V was clipped by 3 bases and J by 0 bases; unmatched bases: 9. CDR1 is DFQATT, CDR2 SNEGSKA, per germline (reference sequence). The covered CDR3 bases are TGCAGTGCTAGCCCTTTTCTAGCGGGGGGCACGAACACCGGGGAG. This sequence encodes CSASPFLAGGTNTGE. The whole CDR3 is CSASPFLAGGTNTGELFF.

As to this clone: The sequence runs out 3 residues before the end of the CDR3; the remainder is reconstructed from the germline J gene. The chain joins TRBV9 to TRBJ2-3; 10 nucleotides align to TRBD2. The ends lost 4 bases at V and 6 bases at J; junction bases unmatched: 5. The CDR3 loop spans 14 amino acids. Germline V gene lookup returns CDR1 SGDLS and CDR2 YYNGEE. Incomplete CDR3 DNA: TGTGCCAGCAGCATCGGACTAGCGGCGGATACG. Amino acids: CASSIGLAADT. The whole CDR3 protein is CASSIGLAADTQYF.